This TCR beta chain stems from a study of T cell responses to AZD1222 COVID-19 vaccine. Overall study results and limits: Spike-specific TCR breadth and depth grew following two AZD1222 doses. Per reports, nearly half of all spike-specific TCRs target regions that are unmutated in variants.

Libraries were prepared by immunoSEQ multiplex PCR; TCRdb keeps only in-frame clonotypes and omits some of them. The table includes about 140,000 clones, more than 80% detected once. This clone came up once. What it binds is not known. CDR3 length equals 16 residues. V lost 2 bases and J 1 base, leaving 12 bases between the germline ends. Germline V gene sequence: CDR1 LGHDT, CDR2 YNNKEL (reference sequence). The V gene is TRBV3-1 (or the pseudogene TRBV3-2), the J gene TRBJ2-1, with TRBD1 as a possible D gene (6 bases). The TCR originated in an adult who received the MenACWY meningococcal vaccine as a control. Source: peripheral blood, taken 28 days after the second dose of the MenACWY control vaccine. CDR3 residues: CASSQNRVGSYNEQFF. Written as DNA, the CDR3 is TGTGCCAGCAGCCAAAACAGGGTGGGGTCCTACAATGAGCAGTTCTTC.